The 3 T cell receptor beta chains presented below share a single source sample, sequenced in a study of CD8 T cells in Susac syndrome (dated by TCRdb to about 2019). The library was built by means of the immunoSEQ multiplex PCR assay. RNA was extracted using the RNeasy kit, and roughly 0.5 to 1 microgram was reverse transcribed with random hexamers. Using fastp trimming at Q25 and MiXCR clonotype assembly, TCRdb reanalyzed the public sequencing data and kept in-frame beta chains. Rows with a matching CDR3 protein are joined into one entry that keeps the most common DNA and genes. The sample yields approximately 300,000 distinct CDR3 sequences; about 88% were counted once. The ten top clones hold 0.18% of the sample. The sample taken for sequencing was CD8+ T cells from PBMCs. The receptors come from a human donor with multiple sclerosis.

This clonotype has more than one count but fewer than ten. The chain joins TRBV5-4 to TRBJ2-7; D gene unclear. The germline V and J ends were trimmed by 4 bases and 3 bases, with 11 bases remaining between them. In germline, CDR1 is SGHNT, CDR2 YYREEE (reference sequence). This CDR3 spans 13 amino acids. CDR3 sequence: CASSEISSYEQYF. DNA of the CDR3: TGTGCCAGCAGCGAGATCTCTAGCTACGAGCAGTACTTC.

This chain joins TRBV2 and TRBJ2-1, with TRBD2 matching over 8 bases. The V segment lost 3 bases and the J segment 7 bases; nucleotides outside the gene matches: 8. This CDR3 has 15 amino acids. In germline, CDR1 is SNHLY, CDR2 FYNNEI. This CDR3 is CASSDSSGGRNEQFF. The DNA for the CDR3 is TGTGCCAGCAGTGACTCGAGCGGGGGACGAAATGAGCAGTTCTTC. Full variable domain (outside the CDR3, taken from reference TRBV2 and TRBJ2-1): EPEVTQTPSHQVTQMGQEVILRCVPISNHLYFYWYRQILGQKVEFLVSFYNNEISEKSEIFDDQFSVERPDGSNFTLKIRSTKLEDSAMYFCASSDSSGGRNEQFFGPGTRLTVL.

The chain carries TRBV30 and TRBJ2-1; a weak D match, TRBD1 (5 bases). The germline gives CDR1 GTSNPN, CDR2 SVGIG (reference sequence). Trimming cost V 5 bases and J 7 bases, with 15 bases left between them. The CDR3 runs to 13 residues. The DNA of the CDR3 is TGTGCCTGGGCGGCAGGGTCAGATAATGAGCAGTTCTTC. Encoded protein: CAWAAGSDNEQFF.